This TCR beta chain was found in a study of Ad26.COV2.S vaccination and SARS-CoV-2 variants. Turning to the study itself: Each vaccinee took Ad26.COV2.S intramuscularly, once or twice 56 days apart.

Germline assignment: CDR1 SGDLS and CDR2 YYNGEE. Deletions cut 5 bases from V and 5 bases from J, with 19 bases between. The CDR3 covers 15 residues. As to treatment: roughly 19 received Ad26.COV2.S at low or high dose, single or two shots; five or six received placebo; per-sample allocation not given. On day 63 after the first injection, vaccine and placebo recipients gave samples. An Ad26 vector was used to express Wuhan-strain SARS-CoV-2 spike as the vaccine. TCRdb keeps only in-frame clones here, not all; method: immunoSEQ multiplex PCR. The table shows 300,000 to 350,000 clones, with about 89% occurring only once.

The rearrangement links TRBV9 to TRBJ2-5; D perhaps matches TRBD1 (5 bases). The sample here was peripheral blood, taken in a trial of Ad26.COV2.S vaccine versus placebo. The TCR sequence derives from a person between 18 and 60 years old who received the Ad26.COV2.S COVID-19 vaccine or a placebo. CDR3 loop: CASSRSSLGAETQYF. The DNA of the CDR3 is TGTGCCAGCAGTCGATCCTCCCTAGGGGCGGAGACCCAGTACTTC.